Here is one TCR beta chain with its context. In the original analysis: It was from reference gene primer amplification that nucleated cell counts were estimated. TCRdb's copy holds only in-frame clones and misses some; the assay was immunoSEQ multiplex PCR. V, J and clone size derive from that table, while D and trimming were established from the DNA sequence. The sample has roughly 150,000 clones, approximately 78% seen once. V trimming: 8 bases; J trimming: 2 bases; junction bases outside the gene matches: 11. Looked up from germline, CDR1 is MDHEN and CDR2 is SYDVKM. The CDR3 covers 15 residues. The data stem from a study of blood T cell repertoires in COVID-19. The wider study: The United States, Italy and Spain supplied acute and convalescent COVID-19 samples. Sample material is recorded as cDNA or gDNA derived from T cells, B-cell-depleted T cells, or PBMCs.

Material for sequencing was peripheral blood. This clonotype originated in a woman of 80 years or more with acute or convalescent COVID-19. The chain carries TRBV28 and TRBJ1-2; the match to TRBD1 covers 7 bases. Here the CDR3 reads CASRPGTGANYGYTF. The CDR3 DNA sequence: TGTGCCAGCCGTCCCGGAACAGGGGCGAACTATGGCTACACCTTC.